The sequence of this TCR beta chain was determined in a study of breast tumors, draining lymph nodes, adjacent tissues. The CDR3 covers 15 residues. Trimming removed 3 bases at V and 10 bases at J, with 19 bases between. CDR1 and CDR2 (germline): LNHDA, SQIVND (reference sequence). In its sample, this clonotype was seen many times. Its target is unknown. General study points: Data only fit, rather than demonstrated, lymph node origin of most tumor T cells. Luminal-like breast cancer showed significantly higher tumor–nontumor repertoire similarity than basal-like. Most tumor T cells seemingly derive from lymph node, then expand in tumor. Tumor repertoires ranked between lymph nodes and nontumor tissue in diversity, with V and J gene preferences.

From the multiplex PCR reads, TCRdb called clonotypes with MiXCR, one entry per CDR3 protein. The sample lists 17,000 or so distinct CDR3 sequences; 55% to 75% were seen once. The gene calls are TRBV19 and TRBJ2-1; perhaps TRBD2 as D (5 bases). Sequencing was carried out using tumor-adjacent breast tissue. The TCR was taken from a female donor with breast cancer. Some clones in this sample may be carry-over from other donors' samples. In nucleotides, the CDR3 is TGTGCCAGTAGTATTGGGTTCACAGCGGCAAGCGAGCAGTTCTTC. It encodes CASSIGFTAASEQFF. Drawing the rest from reference TRBV19 and TRBJ2-1, the complete variable domain is DGGITQSPKYLFRKEGQNVTLSCEQNLNHDAMYWYRQDPGQGLRLIYYSQIVNDFQKGDIAEGYSVSREKKESFPLTVTSAQKNPTAFYLCASSIGFTAASEQFFGPGTRLTVL.